A selection of T cell receptor beta chains follows, all from one sample in a study of beta chain features in type 1 diabetes. TCRdb keeps only in-frame clones here, not all; method: immunoSEQ multiplex PCR. The table records 450,000 or so clones, approximately 10% of them present only once. The sequencing input was naive CD4+ T cells from blood. The source is a woman aged 18-35 years in good health. CDR3s include the opening cysteine and the closing phenylalanine or tryptophan. The D gene is left open where the match is weak. Part of the rows lack a size; the others show once, few, many or a class for expanded clones.

D gene	V gene	clone size	J gene	CDR3 protein	CDR3 DNA
TRBD2	TRBV7-2	NA	TRBJ2-7	CASSLGYLSGRDEQYF	TGTGCCAGCAGCTTAGGCTACCTCTCGGGGAGGGACGAGCAGTACTTC
NA	TRBV1	NA	TRBJ2-4	CTSRKWLAGKGGLAKNIQYF	TGCACCAGCAGAAAGTGGCTAGCGGGAAAGGGGGGACTAGCCAAAAACATTCAGTACTTC
NA	TRBV6-5	few	TRBJ2-3	CAARQASTDTQYF	TGTGCCGCGCGACAGGCTAGCACAGATACGCAGTATTTT
NA	TRBV6-6	NA	TRBJ2-6	CASSYQSSGANVLTF	TGTGCCAGCAGTTACCAGAGCTCTGGGGCCAACGTCCTGACTTTC
NA	TRBV7-9	NA	TRBJ2-2	CASSATDHNTGELFF	TGTGCCAGCAGCGCAACCGACCACAACACCGGGGAGCTGTTTTTT
TRBD1	TRBV11-3	NA	TRBJ2-5	CASSLRPGQGDQETQYF	TGTGCCAGCAGCCTAAGACCGGGACAGGGGGACCAAGAGACCCAGTACTTC
NA	TRBV7-9	NA	TRBJ2-1	CASSLAEEQFF	TGTGCCAGCAGCTTAGCAGAAGAGCAGTTCTTC
NA	TRBV7-9	few	TRBJ2-5	CASSLGAVGQTQYF	TGTGCCAGCAGCTTAGGGGCCGTAGGACAGACCCAGTACTTC
TRBD1	TRBV9	few	TRBJ2-5	CASSARPGDRETQYF	TGTGCCAGCAGCGCGAGGCCGGGGGACAGGGAGACCCAGTACTTC
NA	TRBV7-6	few	TRBJ1-4	CASSLEGQRNEKLFF	TGTGCCAGCAGCTTAGAAGGACAGCGAAATGAAAAACTGTTTTTT
NA	TRBV4-3	NA	TRBJ1-1	CASSQDALAPEAFF	TGCGCCAGCAGCCAAGACGCCTTGGCGCCTGAAGCTTTCTTT
NA	TRBV10-3	NA	TRBJ2-5	CAIKGVGGETQYF	TGTGCCATCAAAGGCGTCGGCGGGGAGACCCAGTACTTC
NA	TRBV5-4	NA	TRBJ1-6	CASSLGGLESPLHF	TGTGCCAGCAGCTTGGGGGGCTTAGAATCACCCCTCCACTTT
NA	TRBV10-3	NA	TRBJ2-5	CAISESTPETQYF	TGTGCCATCAGTGAGTCGACACCCGAGACCCAGTACTTC
NA	TRBV10-3	few	TRBJ2-1	CAISEGRGGIEQFF	TGTGCCATCAGTGAGGGTCGGGGCGGAATTGAGCAGTTCTTC
NA	TRBV21-1	few	TRBJ2-7	CASSKLERGDYEQYF	TGTGCCAGCAGCAAACTGGAGCGGGGAGACTACGAGCAGTACTTC
NA	TRBV9	few	TRBJ2-3	CASSVRDLTDTQYF	TGTGCCAGCAGCGTACGGGACCTCACAGATACGCAGTATTTT
NA	TRBV9	few	TRBJ2-1	CASSVGASSYNEQFF	TGTGCCAGCAGCGTAGGGGCGAGCTCCTACAATGAGCAGTTCTTC
TRBD1	TRBV10-3	NA	TRBJ1-1	CAISESQTGRTEAFF	TGTGCCATCAGTGAATCCCAGACAGGGAGAACTGAAGCTTTCTTT
TRBD2	TRBV7-8	few	TRBJ2-1	CASSPLGVSGVRNEQFF	TGTGCCAGCAGCCCCCTAGGCGTTAGCGGGGTAAGGAATGAGCAGTTCTTC
TRBD2	TRBV11-2	NA	TRBJ2-1	CASSGLAGAPGNEQFF	TGTGCCAGCTCTGGTTTGGCGGGAGCCCCTGGCAATGAGCAGTTCTTC
NA	TRBV7-2	NA	TRBJ2-7	CASSVSSVSSYEQYF	TGTGCCAGCAGCGTATCTAGCGTAAGCTCCTACGAGCAGTACTTC
NA	TRBV7-2	few	TRBJ2-3	CASSPGRGNTQYF	TGTGCCAGCAGTCCGGGTCGGGGGAATACGCAGTATTTT
NA	TRBV9	NA	TRBJ2-7	CASSVGVAETYEQYF	TGTGCCAGCAGCGTAGGGGTAGCGGAGACCTACGAGCAGTACTTC
NA	TRBV19	NA	TRBJ2-3	CASSISLPDTQYF	TGTGCCAGTAGTATATCCCTCCCGGATACGCAGTATTTT
TRBD1	TRBV29-1	NA	TRBJ2-3	CSADGTGWNTDTQYF	TGCAGCGCCGATGGGACAGGGTGGAATACAGATACGCAGTATTTT
NA	TRBV29-1	NA	TRBJ2-5	CSHTPAGETQYF	TGCAGCCACACTCCCGCTGGGGAGACCCAGTACTTC
TRBD1	TRBV6-6	NA	TRBJ1-2	CASSRGQAYGYTF	TGTGCCAGCAGTCGGGGACAGGCCTATGGCTACACCTTC
NA	TRBV9	few	TRBJ1-2	CASSVATSNYGYTF	TGTGCCAGCAGCGTAGCTACAAGTAACTATGGCTACACCTTC
TRBD2	TRBV11-2	NA	TRBJ2-1	CASSLVAGGINEQFF	TGTGCCAGCAGCTTAGTGGCGGGAGGGATCAATGAGCAGTTCTTC
NA	TRBV9	NA	TRBJ1-3	CASSSTVSGNTIYF	TGTGCCAGCAGCTCGACGGTCTCTGGAAACACCATATATTTT
NA	TRBV7-2	NA	TRBJ2-5	CASSSNRETQYF	TGTGCCAGCAGCTCAAATAGGGAGACCCAGTACTTC
TRBD1	TRBV5-8	NA	TRBJ2-4	CATRQGKAGNIQYF	TGTGCCACTAGACAGGGTAAAGCCGGAAACATTCAGTACTTC
NA	TRBV19	few	TRBJ2-1	CASRAGRAYNEQFF	TGTGCCAGTAGGGCGGGAAGAGCTTACAATGAGCAGTTCTTC